Presented here are 31 T cell receptor beta chains from one specimen sequenced in a study of shared clonotypes between healthy human individuals. Repertoires were generated with immunoSEQ multiplex PCR, while TCRdb's copy carries only in-frame clones and drops some. The sample yields roughly 2.1 million clones, just over 90% seen once. Naive CD8 populations comprised CD45RO-negative cells positively selected for CCR7, excluding terminally differentiated effector memory CD45RA+ cells. The sequenced sample was naive CD8+ T cells from PBMCs. The source of these receptors is a man aged 18 to 30 in good health. Some clones in this sample may be carry-over from other donors' samples.

The chain has TRBV7-9 and TRBJ2-7; 16 bases match TRBD2. The CDR3 is 18 residues long. After removal of 5 bases from V and 6 bases from J, the junction contained 13 bases not matched to a gene. Per germline, CDR1 SEHNR and CDR2 FQNEAQ (reference sequence). The chain's CDR3 is CASSPPSGTSGRAGEQYF. Here the CDR3 DNA reads TGTGCCAGCAGCCCTCCGTCGGGGACTAGCGGGAGGGCGGGCGAGCAGTACTTC.

This sequence joins TRBV27 and TRBJ1-1, with TRBD1 matching over 8 bases. The CDR3 is 13 residues long. Trimming took 7 bases from V and 4 from J; bases not matched to a gene: 5. Germline V gene sequence: CDR1 MNHEY, CDR2 SMNVEV (reference sequence). The chain's CDR3 is CASKGQVGTEAFF. Written as DNA, the CDR3 is TGTGCCAGCAAGGGACAGGTTGGCACTGAAGCTTTCTTT.

In regard to this clone: Other nucleotide sequences in the sample specify the same CDR3. The genes are TRBV27 and TRBJ2-2, with a tentative D call TRBD2 (5 bases). Germline CDR1 is MNHEY and CDR2 is SMNVEV (reference sequence). V was trimmed by 2 bases and J by 5 bases, leaving 6 bases between them. CDR3 size: 13 residues. The CDR3 nucleotides read TGTGCCAGCAGTTTACGAGGGACCGGGGAGCTGTTTTTT. Its translation is CASSLRGTGELFF.

This chain connects TRBV28 to TRBJ1-2; weak D call: TRBD1 (5 bases). Between the trimmed V and J ends, which lost 3 bases and 7 bases, there was a span of 9 bases. The CDR3 extends over 12 amino acids. Germline CDR1 and CDR2: MDHEN and SYDVKM. CDR3 in amino acids: CASSLAGGGYTF. The CDR3 DNA follows: TGTGCCAGCAGTTTGGCGGGGGGTGGCTACACCTTC.

This chain links TRBV9 with TRBJ2-2, with 8 positions matching TRBD1. V was clipped by 0 bases and J by 6 bases; unmatched bases: 4. The CDR3 has 15 amino acids. Germline V gene sequence: CDR1 SGDLS, CDR2 YYNGEE. The chain's CDR3 is CASSVENRGSGELFF. The CDR3, as DNA: TGTGCCAGCAGCGTAGAAAACAGGGGGTCCGGGGAGCTGTTTTTT.

The V call is TRBV7-9, the J call TRBJ2-1; a possible D gene is TRBD1 (6 bases). From germline, CDR1 is SEHNR and CDR2 FQNEAQ (reference sequence). V gave up 7 bases and J gave up 4 bases, with 14 bases separating them. The CDR3 is 14 amino acids. The CDR3 sequence: CASNPWGQYNEQFF. The CDR3 DNA sequence: TGTGCCAGCAACCCGTGGGGACAATACAATGAGCAGTTCTTC.

The rearrangement uses TRBV2 and TRBJ2-1, with TRBD1 matching 7 bases. The CDR3 consists of 14 residues. Germline lookup yields CDR1 SNHLY and CDR2 FYNNEI. J gave up 4 bases and V 8 bases, and 8 bases lay outside the gene matches. The CDR3 DNA reads as TGTGCCAGCCAGGGCAGGGGGAGTTACAATGAGCAGTTCTTC. Translation gives CASQGRGSYNEQFF.

The chain carries TRBV7-2 and TRBJ2-5, with 10 bases that match TRBD2. After removal of 2 bases from V and 5 bases from J, the junction contained 14 bases not matched to a gene. The CDR3 contains 18 residues. From germline, CDR1 is SGHTA and CDR2 FQGNSA. In nucleotides, the CDR3 is TGTGCCAGCAGCTTATTTGGGGCTAGCGGGAGAGGGGACGAGACCCAGTACTTC. Protein sequence: CASSLFGASGRGDETQYF.

The rearrangement links TRBV7-6 to TRBJ2-1, with unresolved D. The CDR3 has 13 amino acids. V lost 4 bases, J lost 7 bases, and 11 bases lay in between. Germline-derived CDR1 and CDR2 are SGHVS and FNYEAQ. Written as DNA, the CDR3 is TGTGCCAGCAGCTACGGCGGTGGGAATGAGCAGTTCTTC. Translated, it gives CASSYGGGNEQFF.

The chain carries TRBV7-9 and TRBJ2-3, with D maybe TRBD2 (6 bases). Germline CDR1 reads SEHNR; CDR2 reads FQNEAQ (reference sequence). There are 15 residues in the CDR3. Trimming shortened V by 5 bases and J by 0 bases, and 12 bases separated the two germline ends. CDR3 bases: TGTGCCAGCAGCGATACGGGAGAAAGCACAGATACGCAGTATTTT. Translating gives CASSDTGESTDTQYF.

The chain joins TRBV4-3 to TRBJ2-1, with D tentatively TRBD1 (7 bases). The CDR3 extends over 16 amino acids. CDR1 is LGHNA, CDR2 YSLEER, per germline. Trimming shortened V by 0 bases and J by 6 bases, and 15 bases separated the two germline ends. The DNA of the CDR3 is TGCGCCAGCAGCCAAGATTGGCGGGACAGCTTCAATGAGCAGTTCTTC. The encoded protein is CASSQDWRDSFNEQFF.

J is TRBJ2-2 and V is TRBV28; no definite D call. Germline CDR1 MDHEN, CDR2 SYDVKM. The CDR3 is made up of 12 amino acids. Trimming shortened V by 6 bases and J by 6 bases, and 8 bases separated the two germline ends. Here the CDR3 reads CASSHLAGELFF. DNA for the CDR3: TGTGCCAGCAGCCATTTGGCCGGGGAGCTGTTTTTT.

The chain recombines TRBV4-3 with TRBJ1-3; TRBD1 aligns across 8 bases. CDR1 and CDR2 from the germline V gene are LGHNA and YSLEER. V was pared by 3 bases and J by 0 bases, with 4 bases of the junction left unmatched. This CDR3 comprises 16 residues. Here the CDR3 reads CASSHGTGVSGNTIYF. CDR3 nucleotides: TGCGCCAGCAGCCACGGGACAGGCGTCTCTGGAAACACCATATATTTT.

This chain joins TRBV2 and TRBJ1-3; D call uncertain. This CDR3 is 16 amino acids long. V was trimmed by 0 bases and J by 0 bases, leaving 9 bases between them. Germline V lookup: CDR1 SNHLY, CDR2 FYNNEI. CDR3 region: CASSEAMVGSGNTIYF. DNA of the CDR3: TGTGCCAGCAGTGAAGCCATGGTCGGCTCTGGAAACACCATATATTTT.

Only one count was recorded for this clone. The chain carries TRBV9 and TRBJ2-3; no firm D call. Germline V gene data show CDR1 as SGDLS and CDR2 as YYNGEE. The CDR3 is 14 amino acids. Trimming took 0 bases from V and 4 from J, leaving 9 bases between them. CDR3 amino acids: CASSVAHWPDTQYF. The CDR3 DNA sequence: TGTGCCAGCAGCGTAGCTCACTGGCCAGATACGCAGTATTTT. The whole variable domain, filled in from reference TRBV9 and TRBJ2-3, reads DSGVTQTPKHLITATGQRVTLRCSPRSGDLSVYWYQQSLDQGLQFLIQYYNGEERAKGNILERFSAQQFPDLHSELNLSSLELGDSALYFCASSVAHWPDTQYFGPGTRLTVL.

The genes are TRBV9 and TRBJ2-1; no definite D call. Between the trimmed V and J ends, which lost 0 bases and 0 bases, there was a span of 13 bases. This CDR3 has 17 residues. Germline CDR1 and CDR2: SGDLS and YYNGEE. The CDR3 DNA is TGTGCCAGCAGCGTAGCTCAGAACCTACGCTCCTACAATGAGCAGTTCTTC. Its protein is CASSVAQNLRSYNEQFF.

The chain couples TRBV5-1 to TRBJ2-7; 11 bases agree with TRBD2. Germline V CDR1 and CDR2: SGHRS, YFSETQ. The CDR3 loop spans 17 amino acids. The junction had 7 bases not matched to a gene; V was cut back by 1 base and J by 1 base. The CDR3, as DNA: TGCGCCAGCAGCTTGTGGGGGGGACTAGCGGATTCCTACGAGCAGTACTTC. Its translation is CASSLWGGLADSYEQYF.

J is TRBJ1-5 and V is TRBV9; 12 nucleotides line up with TRBD1. After removal of 2 bases from V and 7 bases from J, the junction contained 4 bases not matched to a gene. The CDR3 totals 15 residues. The germline CDR1 and CDR2 sequences are SGDLS and YYNGEE. Written as DNA, the CDR3 is TGTGCCAGCAGCGTCGGGACAGGGGGCTTGCAGCCCCAGCATTTT. Amino acids: CASSVGTGGLQPQHF.

The rearrangement links TRBV29-1 to TRBJ1-4; 7 nucleotides line up with TRBD1. Germline CDR1 reads SQVTM; CDR2 reads ANQGSEA. The CDR3 length is 13 residues. Trimming took 3 bases from V and 5 from J; bases not matched to a gene: 3. CDR3 region: CSVEAGGNEKLFF. The CDR3 coding sequence is TGCAGCGTTGAGGCAGGGGGGAATGAAAAACTGTTTTTT.

This clone was detected a few times. The gene calls are TRBV9 and TRBJ1-1; D unclear. Germline values: CDR1 SGDLS, CDR2 YYNGEE. This CDR3 has 12 residues. The germline V and J ends were trimmed by 3 bases and 4 bases, with 7 bases remaining between them. CDR3: CASSEPLTEAFF. As DNA, the CDR3 is TGTGCCAGCAGCGAGCCCCTCACTGAAGCTTTCTTT.

The chain joins TRBV19 to TRBJ1-2; D remains ambiguous. V lost 3 bases and J lost 5, with 13 bases in between. The CDR3 spans 14 residues. From germline, CDR1 is LNHDA and CDR2 SQIVND (reference sequence). Here the CDR3 DNA reads TGTGCCAGTAGTATGAACAGTGGCGGTTATGGCTACACCTTC. Translated: CASSMNSGGYGYTF.

The V and J genes are TRBV2 and TRBJ1-5; 7 bases agree with TRBD1. Germline lookup yields CDR1 SNHLY and CDR2 FYNNEI. The J segment lost 0 bases and the V segment lost 5 bases, leaving 4 bases of the junction unmatched. CDR3 length: 15 amino acids. CDR3 sequence: CASSIGTDSNQPQHF. The CDR3 nucleotides are TGTGCCAGCAGTATAGGGACAGATAGCAATCAGCCCCAGCATTTT.

This chain links TRBV5-4 with TRBJ1-3; D might be TRBD1 (5 bases). With 5 bases removed from V and 4 bases from J, the gap between germline ends came to 10 bases. The germline V gene encodes CDR1 SGHNT and CDR2 YYREEE (reference sequence). The CDR3 has 13 amino acids. CDR3 coding DNA: TGTGCCAGCAGTTCGAGGGGAGGAAACACCATATATTTT. It specifies CASSSRGGNTIYF.

This sequence joins TRBV9 and TRBJ2-1; TRBD2 agrees at 11 bases. Trimming at V came to 5 bases and at J to 3 bases, leaving 7 bases not matched to a gene. CDR1 is SGDLS and CDR2 is YYNGEE in the germline V gene. CDR3 length: 16 residues. CDR3 residues: CASSSSGRTYYNEQFF. The CDR3 bases are TGTGCCAGCAGTTCTAGCGGGAGGACCTACTACAATGAGCAGTTCTTC.

This chain connects TRBV6-4 to TRBJ2-1; the D gene is possibly TRBD2 (6 bases). This CDR3 region has 15 residues. V was clipped by 5 bases and J by 6 bases, with 17 bases between them. CDR1 is MRHNA, CDR2 SNTAGT, per germline. The CDR3 spells CASSRIAARGNEQFF. The CDR3 DNA is TGTGCCAGCAGTAGAATAGCGGCCCGGGGCAATGAGCAGTTCTTC.

This clone was detected only a few times. The V and J genes are TRBV4-1 and TRBJ1-2; D uncertain. Deletions cut 1 base from V and 6 bases from J, with 6 bases between. CDR1 is MGHRA, CDR2 YSYEKL, per germline. This CDR3 is 12 amino acids long. CDR3 amino acids: CASSQAADGYTF. For the CDR3, the DNA is TGCGCCAGCAGCCAAGCGGCAGATGGCTACACCTTC.

DNA for the CDR3: TGTGCCACCCCTCCCCGGACCGGGACAGGGGGTTACACCGGGGAGCTGTTTTTT. This encodes CATPPRTGTGGYTGELFF. The chain employs TRBV7-9 and TRBJ2-2; 11 nucleotides match TRBD1. Trimming at V came to 10 bases and at J to 3 bases, leaving 16 bases not matched to a gene. In germline, CDR1 is SEHNR, CDR2 FQNEAQ (reference sequence). This CDR3 has 18 residues.

This chain uses TRBV6-6 with TRBJ2-7; D is uncertain. CDR3 length equals 12 residues. Germline V gene sequence: CDR1 MNHNY, CDR2 SVGAGI (reference sequence). With 4 bases removed from V and 1 base from J, the gap between germline ends came to 5 bases. CDR3 protein: CASSFQSYEQYF. CDR3 DNA: TGTGCCAGCAGTTTCCAGTCCTACGAGCAGTACTTC.

In this sample, this clone turned up a few times. The genes are TRBV29-1 and TRBJ1-1; D may be TRBD1 (5 bases). Germline V gene data show CDR1 as SQVTM and CDR2 as ANQGSEA. The CDR3 is made up of 10 amino acids. Trimming stripped 7 bases from V and 6 bases from J, with 9 bases between. The chain's CDR3 is CSGQGAEAFF. CDR3 nucleotide sequence: TGCAGCGGCCAGGGCGCTGAAGCTTTCTTT.

V gene TRBV27 combines with J gene TRBJ2-3; perhaps TRBD2 as D (7 bases). Trimming cost V 3 bases and J 4 bases, with 14 bases left between them. Germline loops: CDR1 MNHEY, CDR2 SMNVEV (reference sequence). This CDR3 spans 15 amino acids. In nucleotides, the CDR3 is TGTGCCAGCAGTTTTAGGGGGAGGGGTGCAGATACGCAGTATTTT. The encoded protein is CASSFRGRGADTQYF.

The chain uses TRBV2 and TRBJ2-7; unclear D gene. Trimming removed 7 bases at V and 4 bases at J, with 20 bases between. In germline, CDR1 is SNHLY, CDR2 FYNNEI. The CDR3 sequence is 15 residues long. The CDR3 coding sequence is TGTGCCAGCACCAAAACCCCCAGTGCTTTGTACGAGCAGTACTTC. Its translation is CASTKTPSALYEQYF.